This TCR beta chain was sequenced in a study of OX40 agonist ivuxolimab in advanced cancers. Across the study: Hepatocellular carcinoma, melanoma, renal cell or head and neck cancer was diagnosed in the dose-escalation patients.

Trimming took 0 bases from V and 6 from J; bases not matched to a gene: 4. Looked up from germline, CDR1 is SGHNT and CDR2 is YYREEE (reference sequence). The CDR3 extends over 17 amino acids. The repertoire was sequenced with immunoSEQ multiplex PCR; TCRdb's copy has only in-frame clones and lacks some. The table includes nearly 65,000 clones, about 91% detected once. Study-level findings and limits: Low levels of normalized T-cell clonal expansion also appeared in some nonresponders.

A word on this clone: What it recognizes is unknown.

The sequencing used CD4+ or CD8+ T cells sorted from blood, collected in a trial of the OX40 agonist ivuxolimab. This clonotype was sampled from an adult with an advanced solid tumor such as melanoma, head and neck, liver or kidney cancer. V gene TRBV5-4 combines with J gene TRBJ2-2, with TRBD2 matching over 14 bases. CDR3 sequence: CASSLGLAGGPAGELFF. CDR3 DNA sequence: TGTGCCAGCAGCTTGGGACTAGCGGGGGGGCCGGCCGGGGAGCTGTTTTTT.